The entry below gives a single T cell receptor beta chain sequence along with its context. The antigen this receptor binds is unknown. No much larger clone exists at a distance of one base, and base qualities are not known. Library preparation was by the immunoSEQ multiplex PCR assay. For the multiplex PCR, a mixture combining 60 forward primers for TCR Vbeta segments and 13 reverse primers for TCR Jbeta segments was used. The CDR3 region of rearranged TCR beta genes was amplified from genomic DNA by a multiplex PCR assay. The amplified TCR beta libraries were sequenced on the Illumina HiSeq System as 87-base-pair reads. For the original study's pipeline: Across the roughly 670 repertoires, a later analysis counted 60 million to 90 million unique TCR beta chains, roughly 11 million of which were shared by at least two donors. Raw reads were error-corrected and collapsed into unique sequences by a nearest-neighbor algorithm in which closely related sequences were merged to remove PCR and sequencing errors. To assign V, D and J gene segments, CDR3 sequences were aligned to IMGT reference sequences. For a sequence to be retained, at least a six-nucleotide match to both a V gene segment and a J gene segment was required. Rearrangements were classified as productive when the CDR3 lacked stop codons and remained in frame with V and J, and all other rearrangements were classified as non-productive. Following IMGT convention, CDR3 was defined as the stretch from the second conserved V-encoded cysteine up to the conserved J-encoded phenylalanine. Sequences without an unambiguous match to a single V gene segment were excluded from the earlier analysis of about 600 of the donors. An earlier analysis of 450 to 650 of the donors called V segments functional above 56.7% productive rearrangements and segregating when the between-donor standard deviation exceeded 5%. A statistical classification framework was developed to diagnose cytomegalovirus status using the catalog of TCR beta chain sequences. In a later analysis, V and J genes were assigned by comparing TCR nucleotide sequences against IMGT/GENE-DB human TR gene sequences. In a later analysis, CDR3 sequences and most-parsimonious VDJ recombination scenarios were assigned using the TCRdist pipeline. In a later analysis, each TCR beta chain was defined by its CDR3 amino acid sequence together with its V-gene family, and reads lacking a unique V-gene family were excluded. A later analysis removed 450 to 600 highly shared, low-generation-probability nucleotide sequences to deal with suspected cross-contamination and a sequencing artifact. For each public chain, a later analysis derived a clonal expansion index from normalized ranks of inferred template counts within each repertoire. Generation probabilities in a later analysis came from a VDJ recombination model fitted to out-of-frame rearrangements, and those results were checked against IGoR. In a later analysis, hypergeometric tests were used to score TCR-TCR, TCR-HLA and TCR-CMV co-occurrence, with a repertoire-size bias correction applied to TCR pairs. To estimate false discovery rates, a later analysis permuted the HLA or CMV assignments 20 times. In a later analysis, co-occurring TCRs were grouped using DBSCAN, with TCRdist sequence similarity added in when clustering inside HLA-allele-positive subsets. For co-occurrence clustering, repertoires with fewer than 30,000 or more than 120,000 public chains were excluded, along with five repertoires with anomalous nucleotide sharing. Imported from immuneACCESS, the table was reduced by TCRdb to in-frame sequences with V and J called. These copies leave out some clones; in studies compared against another copy, an unresolved V gene accounts for under half, and the cause of the remainder is not known. Clonal size and the V and J genes are those of that table, whereas D and trimming came from the DNA. The sample records about 300,000 clones, roughly 89% of which are singletons. The ten largest make up 3.5% to 4% of the sample.

From the germline V gene (reference sequence), CDR1 is MNHNY and CDR2 is SVGAGI. Measured from the cysteine to the phenylalanine, the CDR3 is 13 residues long. Only the CDR3 DNA stays, 39 bases, in frame from base 1. The germline V end is reduced by 5 bases and the J end by 4 bases; junction bases left unmatched: 4. This sample stems from a study of cytomegalovirus exposure and HLA in healthy donors (dated by TCRdb to about 2017). Concerning the study at large: In an earlier analysis of roughly 590 of the donors, approximately 300 Gb of sequence data and 117 million unique TCR beta sequences from 180 million or so T cells were reported. To predict cytomegalovirus infection status, the study combined high-throughput TCR immunosequencing, statistical association of individual TCRs with disease status, and machine learning. An early release that covered roughly 600 HLA-typed donors contained approximately 290 gigabases of sequencing data and roughly 84 million unique TCR sequences. Donor age, sex, ethnicity and CMV serostatus were compiled together with the repertoire data. About 5 DR-DQ haplotypes were handled as single units for association and clustering, since linkage in the cohort was strong. Among the approximately 400 genotyped donors, around 79% belonged to the genetic ancestry cluster associated with self-reported Caucasian donors. HLA typing included class I and class II loci at four-digit resolution. The number of typed donors differed by locus: roughly 629-640 for A, B, C, DRB1 and DQB1; some 500 for DQA1; over 600 for DPA1; and around 450 for DPB1. The study used immunosequencing to profile the T cell repertoires of several hundred subjects and linked those repertoires to cytomegalovirus serostatus. The study aimed to test whether signatures of past pathogen exposure could be identified by cataloging public T cell receptors. The later analysis used no new phenotypic data to find candidate immune exposures, relying instead on TCR beta sequences and their occurrence across donors. In a later analysis, previously published TCR beta repertoires from some 640 donors were re-analyzed and high-resolution HLA genotyping was added so that TCR occurrence patterns could be studied. All discovery cohort repertoires had been generated on a single sequencing platform. A later genetic analysis used genome-wide SNP genotypes for about three fifths of the roughly 700 donors, treating that subset as a discovery cohort. In an earlier analysis of 587 of the donors, high-throughput TCR beta sequencing was used to judge whether each TCR beta V gene segment behaved as functional or pseudogenic. Along with the roughly 670-subject first cohort, a separate validation cohort of 120 different subjects was used. On average, 235,054 unique TCR beta nucleotide sequences were sequenced per donor among some 430 genotyped donors of the cohort, with around 19% of those sequences being non-productive. On the study overall, not on this receptor specifically: CMV serostatus was the only immune exposure information available for the cohort. Because the 87-base-pair reads could not distinguish some IMGT-functional V segments, including TRBV6-2 and TRBV6-3, those segments were excluded. The classifier was reported to diagnose cytomegalovirus status with high specificity and sensitivity in both the original cohort and the validation cohort. Because counts were too low, more than 15 rarely observed V segments, including chromosome 9 orphons, were left out of the earlier analysis of approximately 500 of the donors. Strong co-occurrence of HLA alleles, especially DR and DQ, made assigning TCR associations to individual alleles difficult. V-gene and J-gene trimming of TCR beta chains was associated with a missense DCLRE1C variant in a later genetic analysis, and the association was replicated in an independent cohort. The study gave a list of under 200 TCR beta chains associated with cytomegalovirus. According to a later analysis, parvovirus B19, influenza, CMV and Epstein-Barr virus appeared linked to several top co-occurrence clusters. An earlier analysis of around 540 of the donors showed that most TCR beta V segments appeared in productive rearrangements either about 90% or about 30% of the time, which broadly matched IMGT annotations. Most TCR sequences were observed very rarely across donors, whereas some public TCRs were present in many individuals. A group of highly shared sequence variants was considered likely to be a technical artifact of the sequencing pipeline. Compared with the roughly 670-donor mean, donors in an Asian-associated ancestry cluster had fewer N-insertions in productive TCRs, according to a later genetic analysis. Because HLA typing was unavailable for some donors at each locus, only the typed subset was used in association tests. Linkage disequilibrium might explain the correlated functional status among segregating V segments, but an unknown experimental factor could not be ruled out. In a later analysis, TCR association rates were found to vary across HLA loci, with the most associated TCRs seen for DRB1 alleles and the fewest for HLA-C alleles. In this cohort, only TCR beta chains were sequenced, and detectable features were limited by the absence of alpha or paired-chain data. Specific HLA alleles were associated with 15,000 to 20,000 TCR beta sequences at a false discovery rate of 0.05 in a later analysis. Compared with equally common non-associated chains, HLA-associated TCR beta chains in a later analysis were more clonally expanded and had lower generation probabilities. In a later analysis, most CMV-associated TCR beta chains were found to appear HLA-restricted, with HLA associations seemingly driven largely by CMV exposure. It was suggested by the authors that the approach could potentially be generalized to other disease states and immunological phenotypes. A few of the identified cytomegalovirus-associated TCR beta chains were confirmed in vitro to be specific for cytomegalovirus antigens. A further reported finding was that TCR beta sequences accurately predicted the HLA-A and HLA-B alleles for most subjects in the first cohort. Roughly uniform sequencing depth across donors was assumed in presence/absence analyses, although this assumption may not hold.

The cohort was made up of approximately 670 healthy bone marrow donors. All cohort members were sampled while nominally healthy, although unrecorded immune exposures were likely present. The donor tested CMV seropositive, placing the donor among the 250 to 350 seropositive members of the cohort. A peripheral blood sample was collected from each donor, and TCR beta sequencing was performed on peripheral blood mononuclear cells. The Qiagen DNeasy Blood Extraction Kit was used to extract genomic DNA from the blood cell samples. Recombination connected TRBV6-6 to TRBJ1-2; 7 bases in the middle match TRBD1. Sequenced: PBMCs. This TCR came from a man in his forties in good health and CMV-seropositive. This receptor carries the CDR3 CASSKQGSYGYTF. The DNA reads as follows: TGTGCCAGCAGTAAACAGGGGAGCTATGGCTACACCTTC.